The clone carrying this T cell receptor (beta chain) was seen ten or more times. HTBI primers from iRepertoire and Arm-PCR of CDR3 regions yielded the TCR beta libraries. Each CDR3 protein is one row after TCRdb ran MiXCR on the multiplex PCR reads. Here the sample spans about 440,000 distinct CDR3 sequences, under 15% being singletons. Time point meaning: newly diagnosed GD, antithyroid drugs for less than 3 months. PBMC RNA served as the TCR library source. This sample stems from a study of regulatory T cells in long-lasting Graves disease. Germline V CDR1 and CDR2: LNHNV, YYDKDF (reference sequence). This CDR3 is 16 amino acids long. V was clipped by 6 bases and J by 6 bases; unmatched bases: 10. Another study also made use of these data, one on T cells in Graves' hyperthyroidism and ophthalmopathy. Per that study: Hyperthyroidism, newly diagnosed and lasting under 2 months, affected patients aged 18 to 65.

This chain uses TRBV15 with TRBJ1-5; 11 positions agree with TRBD1. Sequencing used peripheral blood mononuclear cells (PBMCs), obtained at new diagnosis, from a patient treated with antithyroid drugs. The receptor comes from a woman aged 25 to 39 with Graves disease. DNA for the CDR3: TGTGCCACCAGACCTGGACAGGGGGCGCAGGGTCAGCCCCAGCATTTT. It yields the protein CATRPGQGAQGQPQHF. Drawing the rest from reference TRBV15 and TRBJ1-5, the complete variable domain is DAMVIQNPRYQVTQFGKPVTLSCSQTLNHNVMYWYQQKSSQAPKLLFHYYDKDFNNEADTPDNFQSRRPNTSFCFLDIRSPGLGDTAMYLCATRPGQGAQGQPQHFGDGTRLSIL.